Reported below is one T cell receptor beta chain. The antigen remains unidentified. This entry comes from a study of graft-versus-host responses after intestinal transplantation. Across the study: The transplants performed in recipients were multivisceral, liver-intestinal, or isolated intestinal. Every recipient underwent anti-thymocyte globulin induction, then tacrolimus and steroids for roughly 3 years.

The repertoire was sequenced with immunoSEQ multiplex PCR; TCRdb's copy has only in-frame clones and lacks some. The data contain about 85,000 clones, 80% to 85% of them singletons. The study, taken as a whole, reports: Marrow from the recipient contained GvH clones, some of which had appeared first in ileum or blood.

The source is a human donor who received an intestinal transplant. This specimen consisted of unstimulated CD4+ T cells sorted from spleen or lymph node cells, obtained before intestinal transplant.

The CDR3 sequence: CASSLDRDRPYEQYF. For the CDR3, the DNA is TGTGCCAGCAGCTTAGATCGGGACAGGCCTTACGAGCAGTACTTC. The chain links TRBV11-2 to TRBJ2-7; 8 bases are shared with TRBD1. Germline V gives CDR1 SGHAT, CDR2 FQNNGV. V lost 0 bases, J lost 4 bases, and 5 bases stayed unmatched. The CDR3 contains 15 residues.